This T cell receptor beta chain comes out of a study of blood T cell repertoires in COVID-19. Germline CDR1 is SGHVS and CDR2 is FNYEAQ. V shed 4 bases and J 5 bases; nucleotides not matched to a gene: 12. The CDR3 covers 17 residues. TCRdb's table, derived via immunoSEQ multiplex PCR, lists solely in-frame clones and lacks some. The sample lists about 83,000 clones; around 84% were seen once. The receptor was isolated from a woman of 80 years or more in a cohort sampled during active or convalescent COVID-19. Sequenced: peripheral blood. The V and J genes are TRBV7-6 and TRBJ2-1, with TRBD2 matching 9 bases. CDR3 nucleotide sequence: TGTGCCAGCAGCTCCCTCGAGCGGGGGGTCGGGCACAATGAGCAGTTCTTC. This codes for CASSSLERGVGHNEQFF.